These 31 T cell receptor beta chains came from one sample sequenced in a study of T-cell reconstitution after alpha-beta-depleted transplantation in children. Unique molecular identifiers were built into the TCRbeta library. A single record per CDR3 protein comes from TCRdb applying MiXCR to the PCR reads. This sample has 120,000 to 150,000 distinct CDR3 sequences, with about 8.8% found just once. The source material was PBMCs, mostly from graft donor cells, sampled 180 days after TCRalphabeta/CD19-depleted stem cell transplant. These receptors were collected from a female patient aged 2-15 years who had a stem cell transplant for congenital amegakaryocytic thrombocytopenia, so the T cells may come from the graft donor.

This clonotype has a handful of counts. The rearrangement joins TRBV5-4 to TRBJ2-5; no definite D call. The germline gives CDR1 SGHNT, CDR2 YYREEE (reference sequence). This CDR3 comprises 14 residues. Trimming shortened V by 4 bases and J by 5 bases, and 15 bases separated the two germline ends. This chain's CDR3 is CASSGSGPRETQYF. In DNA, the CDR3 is TGTGCCAGCAGCGGCTCCGGGCCACGGGAGACCCAGTACTTC.

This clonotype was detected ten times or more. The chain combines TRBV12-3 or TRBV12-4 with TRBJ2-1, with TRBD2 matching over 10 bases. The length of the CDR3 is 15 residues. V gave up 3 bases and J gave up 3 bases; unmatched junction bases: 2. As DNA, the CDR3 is TGTGCCAGCAGTTTTCTAGCGGGAGACTACAATGAGCAGTTCTTC. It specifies CASSFLAGDYNEQFF.

CDR3 in DNA: TGCTGCGCTACCGGACTAGCGGGAGGGCCTTTACCCTACGAGCAGTACTTC. Translating gives CCATGLAGGPLPYEQYF. The chain joins TRBV20-1 to TRBJ2-7, with 15 bases that match TRBD2. The CDR3 loop spans 17 amino acids. The germline CDR1 and CDR2 sequences are DFQATT and SNEGSKA (reference sequence).

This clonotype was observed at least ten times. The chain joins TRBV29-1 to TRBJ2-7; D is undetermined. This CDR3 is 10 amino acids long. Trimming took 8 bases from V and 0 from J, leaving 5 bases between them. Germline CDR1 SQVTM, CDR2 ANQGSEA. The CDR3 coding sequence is TGCAGCATTGCCTCCTACGAGCAGTACTTC. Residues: CSIASYEQYF.

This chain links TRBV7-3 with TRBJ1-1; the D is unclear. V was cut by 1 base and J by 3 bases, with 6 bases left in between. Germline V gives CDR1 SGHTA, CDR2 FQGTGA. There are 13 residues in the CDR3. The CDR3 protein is CASSLNSYTEAFF. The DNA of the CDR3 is TGTGCCAGCAGCTTAAATTCATACACTGAAGCTTTCTTT.

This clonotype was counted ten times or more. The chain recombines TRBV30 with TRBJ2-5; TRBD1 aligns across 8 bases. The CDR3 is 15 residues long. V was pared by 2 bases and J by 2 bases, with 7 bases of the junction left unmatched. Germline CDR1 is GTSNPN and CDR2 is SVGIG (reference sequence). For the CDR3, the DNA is TGTGCCTGGAGTACAGGGGGAACGCCTCAAGAGACCCAGTACTTC. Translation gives CAWSTGGTPQETQYF. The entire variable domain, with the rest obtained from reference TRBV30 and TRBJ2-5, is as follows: SQTIHQWPATLVQPVGSPLSLECTVEGTSNPNLYWYRQAAGRGLQLLFYSVGIGQISSEVPQNLSASRPQDRQFILSSKKLLLSDSGFYLCAWSTGGTPQETQYFGPGTRLLVL.

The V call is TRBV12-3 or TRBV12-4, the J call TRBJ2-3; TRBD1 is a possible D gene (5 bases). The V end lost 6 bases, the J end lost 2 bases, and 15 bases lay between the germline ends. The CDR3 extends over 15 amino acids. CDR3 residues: CASSRLVGHTDTQYF. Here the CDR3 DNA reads TGTGCCAGCAGCCGATTGGTAGGACACACAGATACGCAGTATTTT.

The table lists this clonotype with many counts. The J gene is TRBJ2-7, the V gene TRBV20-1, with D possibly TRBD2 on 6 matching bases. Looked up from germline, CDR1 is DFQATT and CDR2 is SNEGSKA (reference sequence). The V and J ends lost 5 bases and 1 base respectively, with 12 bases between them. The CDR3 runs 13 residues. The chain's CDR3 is CSARASVSYEQYF. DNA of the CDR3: TGCAGTGCTCGGGCTAGCGTTTCCTACGAGCAGTACTTC.

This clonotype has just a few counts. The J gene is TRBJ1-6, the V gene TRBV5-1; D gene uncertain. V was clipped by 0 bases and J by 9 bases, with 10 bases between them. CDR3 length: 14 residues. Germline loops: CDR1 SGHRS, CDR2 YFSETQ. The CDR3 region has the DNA TGCGCCAGCAGCTTGGCCCCCTGGGGTTCACCCCTCCACTTT. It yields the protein CASSLAPWGSPLHF.

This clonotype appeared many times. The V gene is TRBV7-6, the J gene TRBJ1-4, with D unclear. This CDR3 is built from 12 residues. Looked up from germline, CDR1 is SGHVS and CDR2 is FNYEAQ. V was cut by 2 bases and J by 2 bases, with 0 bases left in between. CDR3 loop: CASSLTNEKLFF. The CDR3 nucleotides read TGTGCCAGCAGCTTAACTAATGAAAAACTGTTTTTT.

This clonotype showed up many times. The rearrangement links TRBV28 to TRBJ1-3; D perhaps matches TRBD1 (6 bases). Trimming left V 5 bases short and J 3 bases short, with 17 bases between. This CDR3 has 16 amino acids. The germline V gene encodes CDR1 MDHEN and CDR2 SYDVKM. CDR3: CASSTAAGAIGNTIYF. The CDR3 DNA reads TGTGCCAGCAGTACCGCGGCGGGGGCCATTGGAAACACCATATATTTT.

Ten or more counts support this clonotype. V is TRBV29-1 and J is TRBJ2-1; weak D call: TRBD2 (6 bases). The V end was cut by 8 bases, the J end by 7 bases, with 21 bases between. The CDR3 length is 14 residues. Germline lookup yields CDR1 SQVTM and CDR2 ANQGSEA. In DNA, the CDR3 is TGCAGCTCCCTAGCGTCCCGAGTAGTGAATGAGCAGTTCTTC. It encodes CSSLASRVVNEQFF.

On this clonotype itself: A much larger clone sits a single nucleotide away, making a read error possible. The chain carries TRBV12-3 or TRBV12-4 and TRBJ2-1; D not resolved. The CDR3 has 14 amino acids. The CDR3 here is CASGFRGPGNEQFF. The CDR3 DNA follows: TGTGCCAGCGGTTTCCGAGGCCCAGGCAATGAGCAGTTCTTC.

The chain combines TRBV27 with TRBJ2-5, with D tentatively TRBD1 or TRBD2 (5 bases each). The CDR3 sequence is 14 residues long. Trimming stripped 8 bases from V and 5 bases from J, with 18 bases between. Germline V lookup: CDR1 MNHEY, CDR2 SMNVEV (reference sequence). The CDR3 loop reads CASGWGRLRETQYF. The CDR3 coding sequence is TGTGCCAGCGGATGGGGACGCCTCAGGGAGACCCAGTACTTC.

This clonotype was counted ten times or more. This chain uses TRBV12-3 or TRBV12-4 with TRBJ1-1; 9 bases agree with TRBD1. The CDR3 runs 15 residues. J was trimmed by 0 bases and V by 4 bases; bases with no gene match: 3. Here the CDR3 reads CASSSGQGMNTEAFF. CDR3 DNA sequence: TGTGCCAGCAGTTCCGGACAGGGGATGAACACTGAAGCTTTCTTT.

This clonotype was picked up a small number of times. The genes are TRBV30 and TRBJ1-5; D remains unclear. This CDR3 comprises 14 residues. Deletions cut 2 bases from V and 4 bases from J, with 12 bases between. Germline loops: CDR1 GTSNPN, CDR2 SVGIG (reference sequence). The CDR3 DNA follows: TGTGCCTGGAGTATAGGGTGGGGAAATCAGCCCCAGCATTTT. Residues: CAWSIGWGNQPQHF. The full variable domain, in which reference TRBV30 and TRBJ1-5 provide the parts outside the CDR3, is SQTIHQWPATLVQPVGSPLSLECTVEGTSNPNLYWYRQAAGRGLQLLFYSVGIGQISSEVPQNLSASRPQDRQFILSSKKLLLSDSGFYLCAWSIGWGNQPQHFGDGTRLSIL.

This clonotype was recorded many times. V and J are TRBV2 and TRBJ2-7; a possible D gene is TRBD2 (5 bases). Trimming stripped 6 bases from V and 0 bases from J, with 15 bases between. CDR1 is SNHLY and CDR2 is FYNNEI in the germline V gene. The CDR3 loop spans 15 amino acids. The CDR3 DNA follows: TGTGCCAGCAGGAATATAGCGAAAAGCTCCTACGAGCAGTACTTC. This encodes CASRNIAKSSYEQYF.

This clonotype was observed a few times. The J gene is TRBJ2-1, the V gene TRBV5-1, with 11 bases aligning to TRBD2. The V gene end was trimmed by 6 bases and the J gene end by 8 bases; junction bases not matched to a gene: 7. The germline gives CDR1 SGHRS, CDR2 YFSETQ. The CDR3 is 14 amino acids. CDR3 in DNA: TGCGCCAGCAATAGCGGGGGGGCTTTCGATGAGCAGTTCTTC. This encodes CASNSGGAFDEQFF.

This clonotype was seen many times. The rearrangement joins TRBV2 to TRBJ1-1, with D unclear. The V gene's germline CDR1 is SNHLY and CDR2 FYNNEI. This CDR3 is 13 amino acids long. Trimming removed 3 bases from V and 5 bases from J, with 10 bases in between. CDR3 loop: CASSEMGVTEAFF. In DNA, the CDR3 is TGTGCCAGCAGTGAGATGGGCGTAACTGAAGCTTTCTTT. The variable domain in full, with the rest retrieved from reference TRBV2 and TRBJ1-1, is EPEVTQTPSHQVTQMGQEVILRCVPISNHLYFYWYRQILGQKVEFLVSFYNNEISEKSEIFDDQFSVERPDGSNFTLKIRSTKLEDSAMYFCASSEMGVTEAFFGQGTRLTVV.

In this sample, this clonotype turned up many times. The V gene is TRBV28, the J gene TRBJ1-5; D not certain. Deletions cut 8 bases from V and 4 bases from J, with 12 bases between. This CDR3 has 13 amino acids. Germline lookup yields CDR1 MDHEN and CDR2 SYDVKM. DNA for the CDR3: TGTGCCAGCTCTGGGCCTAGGAATCAGCCCCAGCATTTT. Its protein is CASSGPRNQPQHF.

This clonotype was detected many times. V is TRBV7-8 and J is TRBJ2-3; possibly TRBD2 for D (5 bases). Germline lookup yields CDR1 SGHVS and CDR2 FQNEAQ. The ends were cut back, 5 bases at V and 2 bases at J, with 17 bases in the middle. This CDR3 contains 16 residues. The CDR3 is CASSRGDFLATDTQYF. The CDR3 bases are TGTGCCAGCAGCCGTGGTGACTTCCTAGCCACAGATACGCAGTATTTT.

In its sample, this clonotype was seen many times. The CDR3 DNA sequence: TGTGCCAGCAGCCAAGGCTGGGATCAGCCCCAGCATTTT. It encodes CASSQGWDQPQHF. The chain links TRBV3-1 to TRBJ1-5; unclear D gene. Germline CDR1 LGHDT, CDR2 YNNKEL (reference sequence). The V and J ends lost 1 base and 5 bases respectively, with 6 bases between them. CDR3 length equals 13 residues.

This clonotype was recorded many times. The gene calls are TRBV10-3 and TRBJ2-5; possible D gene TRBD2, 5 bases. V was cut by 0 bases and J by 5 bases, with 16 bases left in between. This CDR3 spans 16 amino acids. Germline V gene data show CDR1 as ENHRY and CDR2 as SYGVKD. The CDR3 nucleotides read TGTGCCATCAGTGAGTCGAAAGTGACCCGAGGGGAGACCCAGTACTTC. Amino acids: CAISESKVTRGETQYF.

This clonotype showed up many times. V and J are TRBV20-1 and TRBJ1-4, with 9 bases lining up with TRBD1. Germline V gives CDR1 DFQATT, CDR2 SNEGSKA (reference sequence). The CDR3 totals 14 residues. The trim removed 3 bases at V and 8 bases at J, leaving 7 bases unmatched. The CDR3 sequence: CSASSQGAREKLFF. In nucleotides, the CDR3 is TGCAGTGCTAGTTCACAGGGGGCGCGGGAAAAACTGTTTTTT.

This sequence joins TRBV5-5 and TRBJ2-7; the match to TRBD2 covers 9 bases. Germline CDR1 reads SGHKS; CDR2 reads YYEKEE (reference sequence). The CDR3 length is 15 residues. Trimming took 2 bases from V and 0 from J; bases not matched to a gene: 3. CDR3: CASSFLAGSSYEQYF. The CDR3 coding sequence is TGTGCCAGCAGCTTCCTAGCGGGGAGCTCCTACGAGCAGTACTTC.

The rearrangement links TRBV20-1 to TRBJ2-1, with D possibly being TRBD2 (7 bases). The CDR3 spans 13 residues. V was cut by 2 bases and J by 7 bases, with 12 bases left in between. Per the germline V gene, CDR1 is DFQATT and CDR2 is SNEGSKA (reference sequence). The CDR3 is CSARRGGQNEQFF. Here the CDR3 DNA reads TGCAGTGCTAGAAGGGGGGGCCAGAATGAGCAGTTCTTC.

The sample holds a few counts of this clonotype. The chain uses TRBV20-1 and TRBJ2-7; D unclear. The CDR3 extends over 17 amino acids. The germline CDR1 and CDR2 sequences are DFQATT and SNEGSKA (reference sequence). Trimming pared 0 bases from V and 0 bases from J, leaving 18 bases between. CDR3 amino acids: CSARDVRLIGVSYEQYF. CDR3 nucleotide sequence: TGCAGTGCTAGAGATGTTCGGCTAATAGGCGTCTCCTACGAGCAGTACTTC.

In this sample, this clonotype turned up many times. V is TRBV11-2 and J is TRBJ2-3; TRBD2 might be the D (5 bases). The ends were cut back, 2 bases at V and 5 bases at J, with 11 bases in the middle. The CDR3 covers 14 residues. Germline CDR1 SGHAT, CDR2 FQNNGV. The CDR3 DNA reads TGTGCCAGCAGCTTACGTGGGAGAGGAGATACGCAGTATTTT. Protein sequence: CASSLRGRGDTQYF.

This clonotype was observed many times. CDR3 DNA: TGCGCCAGCAGCACTAGGGGGGCCGAGTTTTCCGGGGAGCTGTTTTTT. It translates to CASSTRGAEFSGELFF. This chain uses TRBV5-1 with TRBJ2-2; D assignment may be TRBD1 or TRBD2 (6 bases each). Germline CDR1 reads SGHRS; CDR2 reads YFSETQ. The ends were cut back, 4 bases at V and 6 bases at J, with 19 bases in the middle. The CDR3 loop spans 16 amino acids.

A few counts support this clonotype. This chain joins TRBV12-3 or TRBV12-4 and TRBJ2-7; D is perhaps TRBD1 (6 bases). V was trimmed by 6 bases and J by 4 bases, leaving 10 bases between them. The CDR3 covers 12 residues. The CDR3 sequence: CASRDGTYEQYF. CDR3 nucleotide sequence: TGTGCCAGCAGAGACGGGACATACGAGCAGTACTTC.

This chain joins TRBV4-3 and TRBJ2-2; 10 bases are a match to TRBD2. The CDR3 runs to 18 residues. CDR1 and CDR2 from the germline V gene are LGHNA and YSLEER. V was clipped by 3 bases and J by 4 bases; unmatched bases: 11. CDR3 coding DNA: TGCGCCAGCAGCCATAAACCCCCTAGCGGGAGAATCACCGGGGAGCTGTTTTTT. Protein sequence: CASSHKPPSGRITGELFF.